This TCR beta chain was observed in a study of blood T cell repertoires in COVID-19. The V end lost 5 bases, the J end lost 3 bases, and 5 bases lay between the germline ends. CDR1 is LNHNV and CDR2 is YYDKDF in the germline V gene (reference sequence). The CDR3 is made up of 12 amino acids. Per the study methods: Nucleated cell counts were estimated from reference gene primer amplification. Repertoires were generated with immunoSEQ multiplex PCR, while TCRdb's copy carries only in-frame clones and drops some. V, J and clone size are taken as reported in that table, and D and trimming were inferred from the DNA itself. The sample lists around 280,000 clones, around 89% occurring once.

Sequences were obtained from PBMCs or T cells enriched from blood (not recorded which). The clonotype was recovered from a woman younger than 30 with acute COVID-19. This chain connects TRBV15 to TRBJ1-5; D is ambiguous. CDR3: CATSEINQPQHF. In nucleotides, the CDR3 is TGTGCCACCAGCGAGATCAATCAGCCCCAGCATTTT.